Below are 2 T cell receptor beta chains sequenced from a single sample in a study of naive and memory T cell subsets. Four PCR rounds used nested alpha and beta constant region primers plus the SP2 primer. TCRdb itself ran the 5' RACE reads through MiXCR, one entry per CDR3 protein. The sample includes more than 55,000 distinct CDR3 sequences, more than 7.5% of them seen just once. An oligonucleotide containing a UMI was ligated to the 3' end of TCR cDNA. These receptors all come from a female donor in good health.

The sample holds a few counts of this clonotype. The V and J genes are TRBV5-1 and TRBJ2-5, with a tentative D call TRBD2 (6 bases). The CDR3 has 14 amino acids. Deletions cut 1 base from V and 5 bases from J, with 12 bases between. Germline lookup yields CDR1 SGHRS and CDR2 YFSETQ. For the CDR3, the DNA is TGCGCCAGCAGCTTGATCGAGGCGGGGGAGACCCAGTACTTC. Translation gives CASSLIEAGETQYF.

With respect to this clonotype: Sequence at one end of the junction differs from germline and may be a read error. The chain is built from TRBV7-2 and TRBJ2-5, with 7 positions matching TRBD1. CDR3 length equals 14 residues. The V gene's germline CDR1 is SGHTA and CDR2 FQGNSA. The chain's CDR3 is CASSLVGGGETQYF. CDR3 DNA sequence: TGTGCCAGCAGTTTAGTAGGGGGCGGGGAGACCCAGTACTTC. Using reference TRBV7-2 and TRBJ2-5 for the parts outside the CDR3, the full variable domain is GAGVSQSPSNKVTEKGKDVELRCDPISGHTALYWYRQSLGQGLEFLIYFQGNSAPDKSGLPSDRFSAERTGGSVSTLTIQRTQQEDSAVYLCASSLVGGGETQYFGPGTRLLVL.